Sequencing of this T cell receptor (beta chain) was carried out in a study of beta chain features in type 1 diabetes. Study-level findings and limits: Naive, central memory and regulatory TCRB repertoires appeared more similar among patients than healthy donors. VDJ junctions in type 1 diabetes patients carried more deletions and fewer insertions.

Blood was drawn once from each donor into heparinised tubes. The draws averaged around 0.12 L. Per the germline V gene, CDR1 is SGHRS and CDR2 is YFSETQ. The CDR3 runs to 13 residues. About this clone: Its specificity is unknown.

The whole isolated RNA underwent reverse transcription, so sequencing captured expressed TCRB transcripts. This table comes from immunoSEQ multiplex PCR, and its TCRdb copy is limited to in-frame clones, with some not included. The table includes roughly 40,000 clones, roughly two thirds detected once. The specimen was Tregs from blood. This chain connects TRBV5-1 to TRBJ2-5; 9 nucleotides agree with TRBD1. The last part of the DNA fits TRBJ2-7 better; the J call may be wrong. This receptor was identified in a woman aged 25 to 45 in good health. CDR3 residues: CAGTPGQGREQYF. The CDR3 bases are TGCGCCGGCACCCCGGGACAGGGACGCGAGCAGTACTTC.